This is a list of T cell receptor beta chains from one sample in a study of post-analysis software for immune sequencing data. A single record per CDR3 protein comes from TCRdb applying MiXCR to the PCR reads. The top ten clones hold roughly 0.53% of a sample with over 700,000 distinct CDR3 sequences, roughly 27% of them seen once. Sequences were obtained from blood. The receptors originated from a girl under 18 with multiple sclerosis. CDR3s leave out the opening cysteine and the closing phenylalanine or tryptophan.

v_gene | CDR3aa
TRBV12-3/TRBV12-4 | ASSLRSRGPVDRNTEAF
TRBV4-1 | ASSPRGGREAF
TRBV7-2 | ASSSGQDYTDTQY
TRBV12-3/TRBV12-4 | ASSLSWEQY
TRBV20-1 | SAFPPGSYSPLH
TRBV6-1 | ASSDLLPGLAGVWHEQF
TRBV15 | ATGRTGHTDTQY
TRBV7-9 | AGSLSVRDNFMGAQH
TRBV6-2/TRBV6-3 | ASSYSASVGPQH
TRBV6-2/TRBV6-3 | ASSDFETQY
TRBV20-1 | RASADSDTQY
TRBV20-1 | SARDSGGGSTDTQY
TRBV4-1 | ASSQGGEAQNIQY
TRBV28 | ASSLGTDLDIQY
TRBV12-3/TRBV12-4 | ASSLGNQPQH
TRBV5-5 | ASSLIGSGANVLT
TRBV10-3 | AITQGRSGEQETQY
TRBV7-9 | ASKFPGQEEQY
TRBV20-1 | SARQGSGANVLT
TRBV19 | ASSSPGGAGADVLT
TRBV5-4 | ASSLQGADYGYT
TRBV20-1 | SLGLLSEKLF
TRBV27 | ASAGSPLAGANVLT
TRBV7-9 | ASSYPSGTSYEQY
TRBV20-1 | SAESGLTGDADTQY
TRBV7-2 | ASSLYRGPNNEQF
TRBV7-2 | ASSLLFRGSQPQH
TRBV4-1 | ASSQRVVSALSRDEQF
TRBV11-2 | VSGLGVAGVSYEQY